The source of this T cell receptor beta chain is a study of blood T cell repertoires in COVID-19. Overall study context: Collection of acute and convalescent COVID-19 samples took place in the United States, Italy and Spain. T cells, B-cell-depleted T cells, or PBMCs provided the cDNA or gDNA that served as material.

In the authors' methods: By means of reference gene primer amplification, nucleated cell counts were estimated. Measured with immunoSEQ multiplex PCR; TCRdb has only the in-frame clones, and not every one. The DNA was the basis for D and trimming; V, J and clone size are from that table. The sample comprises 140,000 or so clones, about nine tenths of which are singletons, and 1.5% to 2% rests with the top ten. The CDR3 runs 11 residues. The chain has TRBV21-1 and TRBJ2-7; the D call of TRBD2 is as the table states it, not checked on the DNA. TRBV21-1 is annotated as a pseudogene. This sequence originates from a human donor in a cohort sampled during active COVID-19. The sample consisted of peripheral blood. The CDR3 DNA follows: TGTGCCAGCAGCACCCTATACGAGCAGTACTTC. This sequence encodes CASSTLYEQYF.